This T cell receptor (beta chain) was identified during a study of blood T cell repertoires in COVID-19. Study as a whole: COVID-19 samples collected from the United States, Italy and Spain covered acute and convalescent phases. PBMCs, B-cell-depleted T cells, or T cells were the source of the cDNA or gDNA that made up the material.

V was trimmed by 3 bases and J by 5 bases, leaving 15 bases between them. The CDR3 sequence is 14 residues long. Germline CDR1 is SGHDT and CDR2 is YYEEEE. In the authors' methods: How many nucleated cells were present was estimated from reference gene primer amplification. Clones were sequenced by immunoSEQ multiplex PCR, and TCRdb holds only the in-frame ones, with some missing. V, J and clone size are taken as reported in that table, and D and trimming were inferred from the DNA itself. Of roughly 400,000 clones listed, about 87% are singletons. Seattle cases were enrolled at active infection and followed longitudinally.

This chain uses TRBV5-6 with TRBJ2-7; no clear D gene. The specimen sequenced was peripheral blood. This TCR was sampled from a woman aged 60-70 years with COVID-19, enrolled during active disease. CDR3 bases: TGTGCCAGCAGCTCTACCTTCTTGAACCACGAGCAGTACTTC. This sequence encodes CASSSTFLNHEQYF.